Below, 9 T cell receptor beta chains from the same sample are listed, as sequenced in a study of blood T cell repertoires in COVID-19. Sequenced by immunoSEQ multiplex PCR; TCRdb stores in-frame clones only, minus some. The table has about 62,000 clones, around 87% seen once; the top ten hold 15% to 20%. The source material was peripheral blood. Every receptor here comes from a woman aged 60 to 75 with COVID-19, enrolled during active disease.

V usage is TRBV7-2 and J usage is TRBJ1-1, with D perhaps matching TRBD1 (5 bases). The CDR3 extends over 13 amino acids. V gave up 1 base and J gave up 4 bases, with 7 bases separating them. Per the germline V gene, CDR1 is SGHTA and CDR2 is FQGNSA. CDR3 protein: CASSLDRPTEAFF. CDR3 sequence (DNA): TGTGCCAGCAGCTTAGACAGGCCCACTGAAGCTTTCTTT.

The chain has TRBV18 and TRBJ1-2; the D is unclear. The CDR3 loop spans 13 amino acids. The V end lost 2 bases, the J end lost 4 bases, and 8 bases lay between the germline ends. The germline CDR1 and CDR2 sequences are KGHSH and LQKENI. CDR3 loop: CASSPEGAYGYTF. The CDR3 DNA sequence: TGTGCCAGCTCACCAGAGGGTGCCTATGGCTACACCTTC.

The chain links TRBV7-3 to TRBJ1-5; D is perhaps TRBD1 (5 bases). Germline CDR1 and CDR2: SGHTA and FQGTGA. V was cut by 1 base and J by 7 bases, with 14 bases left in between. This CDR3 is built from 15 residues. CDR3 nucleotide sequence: TGTGCCAGCAGCTTAAGGGGAGGGGCAGGCCAGCCCCAGCATTTT. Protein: CASSLRGGAGQPQHF.

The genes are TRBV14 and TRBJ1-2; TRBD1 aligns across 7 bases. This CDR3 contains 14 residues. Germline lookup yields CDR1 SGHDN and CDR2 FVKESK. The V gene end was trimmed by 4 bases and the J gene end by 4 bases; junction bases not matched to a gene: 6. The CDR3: CASSRDRVAYGYTF. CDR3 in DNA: TGTGCCAGCAGCCGAGACAGGGTGGCCTATGGCTACACCTTC.

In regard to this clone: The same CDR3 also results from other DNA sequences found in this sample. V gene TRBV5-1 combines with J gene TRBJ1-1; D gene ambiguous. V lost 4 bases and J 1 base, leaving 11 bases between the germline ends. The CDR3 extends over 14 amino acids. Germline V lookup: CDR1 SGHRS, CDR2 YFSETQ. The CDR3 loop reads CASSLAGGNTEAFF. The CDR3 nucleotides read TGCGCCAGCAGCCTCGCCGGCGGGAACACTGAAGCTTTCTTT. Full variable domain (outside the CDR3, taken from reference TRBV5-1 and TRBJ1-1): KAGVTQTPRYLIKTRGQQVTLSCSPISGHRSVSWYQQTPGQGLQFLFEYFSETQRNKGNFPGRFSGRQFSNSRSEMNVSTLELGDSALYLCASSLAGGNTEAFFGQGTRLTVV.

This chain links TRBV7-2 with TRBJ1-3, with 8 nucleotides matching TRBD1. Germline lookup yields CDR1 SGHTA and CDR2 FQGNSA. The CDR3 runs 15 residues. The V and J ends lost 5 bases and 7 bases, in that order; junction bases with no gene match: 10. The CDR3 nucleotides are TGTGCCAGCAGCGCCGAAGGACAGGGCGGGAACACCATATATTTT. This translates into CASSAEGQGGNTIYF.

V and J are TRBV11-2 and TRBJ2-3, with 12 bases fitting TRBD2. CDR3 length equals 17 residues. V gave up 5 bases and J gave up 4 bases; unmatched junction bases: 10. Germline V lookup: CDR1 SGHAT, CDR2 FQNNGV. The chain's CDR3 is CASSDRLAGVLADTQYF. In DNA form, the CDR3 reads TGTGCCAGCAGCGATAGACTAGCGGGGGTTTTGGCAGATACGCAGTATTTT. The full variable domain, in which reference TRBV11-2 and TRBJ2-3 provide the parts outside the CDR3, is EAGVAQSPRYKIIEKRQSVAFWCNPISGHATLYWYQQILGQGPKLLIQFQNNGVVDDSQLPKDRFSAERLKGVDSTLKIQPAKLEDSAVYLCASSDRLAGVLADTQYFGPGTRLTVL.

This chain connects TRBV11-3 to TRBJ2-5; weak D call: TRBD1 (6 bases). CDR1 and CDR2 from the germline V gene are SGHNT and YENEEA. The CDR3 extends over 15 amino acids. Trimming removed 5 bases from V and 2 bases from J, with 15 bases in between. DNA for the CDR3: TGTGCCAGCAGCGCTGGACAGACCGGTCAAGAGACCCAGTACTTC. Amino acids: CASSAGQTGQETQYF.

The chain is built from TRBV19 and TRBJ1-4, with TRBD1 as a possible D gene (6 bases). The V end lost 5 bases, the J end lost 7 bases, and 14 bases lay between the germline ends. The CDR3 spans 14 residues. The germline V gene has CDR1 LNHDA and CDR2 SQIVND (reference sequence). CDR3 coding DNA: TGTGCCAGTAGTTCCAGGGGTCCACCTGAAAAACTGTTTTTT. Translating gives CASSSRGPPEKLFF.